Given below is one T cell receptor beta chain in context. For the second PCR, which ran for 7 to 11 cycles, a sample-barcoded 5' primer and a J-beta primer mix were used. Each of the samples gave a minimum of 2.5 million paired-end reads that contained CDR3. TCRdb used MiXCR to reprocess the 5' RACE reads, holding one entry per CDR3 protein. The sample shows 850,000 to 1,100,000 distinct CDR3 sequences, roughly two fifths of them seen only once. This sample was included in a study of blood T cells in healthy people across ages. CDR3 length: 13 amino acids. Trimming pared 6 bases from V and 4 bases from J, leaving 11 bases between. Germline V CDR1 and CDR2: SEHNR, FQNEAQ (reference sequence).

The sample comprised blood. The sequence was obtained from a young man in good health. The chain is built from TRBV7-9 and TRBJ2-3, with D possibly TRBD2 on 7 matching bases. DNA of the CDR3: TGTGCCAGCAGGTCGGGGGGCGCAGATACGCAGTATTTT. Its protein product is CASRSGGADTQYF.